The 28 T cell receptor beta chains below come from one sample, sequenced in a study of beta chain features in type 1 diabetes. Study-level points and caveats: Shorter TCRB CDR3s, moderately but significantly so, marked every one of the four CD4+ subsets in Type 1 diabetes patients.

The sequenced template was cDNA made from the entire isolated RNA. TCRdb keeps only in-frame clones here, not all; method: immunoSEQ multiplex PCR. The sample lists more than 250,000 clones, over 12% occurring once. What these receptors recognize is not known. What was sequenced was naive CD4+ T cells from blood. The origin of the receptors is a man younger than 35 with type 1 diabetes.

The V and J genes are TRBV18 and TRBJ2-2; D perhaps matches TRBD1 (6 bases). Between the trimmed V and J ends, which lost 6 bases and 3 bases, there was a span of 14 bases. The CDR3 consists of 15 residues. Germline CDR1 reads KGHSH; CDR2 reads LQKENI. This chain's CDR3 is CASSQRQVDTGELFF. Written as DNA, the CDR3 is TGTGCCAGCTCGCAAAGACAGGTGGACACCGGGGAGCTGTTTTTT.

The rearrangement uses TRBV18 and TRBJ2-7; perhaps TRBD2 as D (5 bases). V was shortened by 8 bases and J by 8 bases, with 22 bases between the two germline ends. The CDR3 contains 14 residues. Germline-derived CDR1 and CDR2 are KGHSH and LQKENI. The CDR3 sequence is CASPQSRSGYKQYF. CDR3 bases: TGTGCCAGCCCCCAGTCGCGCTCGGGATACAAGCAGTACTTC.

V usage is TRBV19 and J usage is TRBJ2-3; the match to TRBD2 covers 7 bases. The length of the CDR3 is 17 residues. Losses at the gene ends were 3 bases for V and 0 bases for J; bases not matched to a gene: 9. Per germline, CDR1 LNHDA and CDR2 SQIVND (reference sequence). CDR3 nucleotides: TGTGCCAGTAGTATTGAACTTGACGGGGGGAGCACAGATACGCAGTATTTT. As protein: CASSIELDGGSTDTQYF.

The genes are TRBV6-5 and TRBJ1-2; D not certain. V was trimmed by 7 bases and J by 2 bases, leaving 14 bases between them. Germline lookup yields CDR1 MNHEY and CDR2 SVGAGI. The CDR3 contains 14 residues. The CDR3 here is CASTPLEGNYGYTF. The CDR3 region has the DNA TGTGCCAGCACCCCACTCGAGGGAAACTATGGCTACACCTTC.

The chain has TRBV27 and TRBJ1-2, with D possibly matching TRBD1 (6 bases). CDR3 length: 14 residues. Between the trimmed V and J ends, which lost 6 bases and 3 bases, there was a span of 14 bases. Germline V gene sequence: CDR1 MNHEY, CDR2 SMNVEV (reference sequence). CDR3 region: CASRQTGRDYGYTF. As DNA, the CDR3 is TGTGCCAGCAGACAAACAGGGCGGGACTATGGCTACACCTTC.

This clone was seen only a few times. The chain links TRBV7-6 to TRBJ2-3, with TRBD1 identical over 10 bases. CDR1 and CDR2 (germline): SGHVS, FNYEAQ. V lost 5 bases and J lost 5; bases outside the gene matches: 4. This CDR3 contains 14 residues. CDR3 sequence (DNA): TGTGCCAGCAGCGACAGGGGGCCCAAAGATACGCAGTATTTT. Its translation: CASSDRGPKDTQYF. The full variable domain, in which reference TRBV7-6 and TRBJ2-3 provide the parts outside the CDR3, is GAGVSQSPRYKVTKRGQDVALRCDPISGHVSLYWYRQALGQGPEFLTYFNYEAQQDKSGLPNDRFSAERPEGSISTLTIQRTEQRDSAMYRCASSDRGPKDTQYFGPGTRLTVL.

This clone was observed a handful of times. This chain links TRBV28 with TRBJ2-3; TRBD1 is a possible D gene (6 bases). V lost 8 bases and J 0 bases, leaving 6 bases between the germline ends. The CDR3 contains 12 residues. Germline CDR1 reads MDHEN; CDR2 reads SYDVKM. The CDR3 bases are TGTGCCAGCGGACAGAGCACAGATACGCAGTATTTT. Protein: CASGQSTDTQYF.

V usage is TRBV5-6 and J usage is TRBJ2-7; no reliable D call. Trimming stripped 2 bases from V and 1 base from J, with 10 bases between. Germline loops: CDR1 SGHDT, CDR2 YYEEEE. The CDR3 loop spans 14 amino acids. This CDR3 reads CASSFRLRSYEQYF. CDR3 nucleotides: TGTGCCAGCAGCTTCCGACTGAGATCCTACGAGCAGTACTTC.

J is TRBJ2-7 and V is TRBV15, with TRBD1 identical over 7 bases. V lost 3 bases and J lost 2; bases outside the gene matches: 4. The CDR3 loop spans 14 amino acids. Germline V gene sequence: CDR1 LNHNV, CDR2 YYDKDF (reference sequence). CDR3 in DNA: TGTGCCACCAGCAGGGACACAGGGGCCTACGAGCAGTACTTC. Its protein is CATSRDTGAYEQYF.

V gene TRBV6-5 combines with J gene TRBJ1-2, with 7 bases matching TRBD1. Germline CDR1 MNHEY, CDR2 SVGAGI. Germline trimming cut 6 bases from V and 6 bases from J; bases unmatched to any gene: 10. The CDR3 covers 14 residues. The CDR3 reads CASRLLNRGNGYTF. In DNA, the CDR3 is TGTGCCAGCAGACTACTTAACAGGGGAAATGGCTACACCTTC.

This clone appeared a few times. The rearrangement uses TRBV21-1 and TRBJ2-3; TRBD2 is the table's D call, not checked against the DNA. TRBV21-1 is a pseudogene. This CDR3 comprises 16 residues. CDR3 coding DNA: TGTGCCAGCAGCAAAGTTCGTCCTAGCCCTGAAGATACGCAGTATTTT. It translates to CASSKVRPSPEDTQYF.

The chain joins TRBV4-3 to TRBJ1-2; D not resolved. From germline, CDR1 is LGHNA and CDR2 YSLEER. The V and J ends lost 3 bases and 2 bases respectively, with 19 bases between them. The CDR3 loop spans 17 amino acids. CDR3 nucleotides: TGCGCCAGCAGCCAGTTTGTCACAGATCAATACAACTATGGCTACACCTTC. This sequence encodes CASSQFVTDQYNYGYTF.

The chain is built from TRBV5-6 and TRBJ2-1, with TRBD1 matching 8 bases. Trimming cost V 1 base and J 2 bases; bases outside gene matches: 5. Germline CDR1 reads SGHDT; CDR2 reads YYEEEE. The length of the CDR3 is 16 residues. The CDR3 bases are TGTGCCAGCAGCTTGAGAGGGGACAGGACCTACAATGAGCAGTTCTTC. Amino acids: CASSLRGDRTYNEQFF.

There are a few counts of this clone. V and J are TRBV27 and TRBJ1-6; 10 nucleotides agree with TRBD1. There are 14 residues in the CDR3. J gave up 10 bases and V 2 bases, and 2 bases lay outside the gene matches. CDR1 is MNHEY, CDR2 SMNVEV, per germline (reference sequence). In DNA form, the CDR3 reads TGTGCCAGCAGTTTAACGGGACAGGGGTCACCCCTCCACTTT. It yields the protein CASSLTGQGSPLHF.

The chain has TRBV15 and TRBJ2-7; 7 bases agree with TRBD1. Germline assignment: CDR1 LNHNV and CDR2 YYDKDF (reference sequence). V was clipped by 3 bases and J by 1 base; unmatched bases: 6. The CDR3 extends over 15 amino acids. CDR3 loop: CATSSRTGRSYEQYF. CDR3 DNA: TGTGCCACCAGCAGCAGGACAGGAAGATCCTACGAGCAGTACTTC.

This clone was observed a few times. The chain links TRBV18 to TRBJ1-1; D gene unclear. The V gene lost 4 bases and the J gene lost 0 bases, with 9 bases spanning the gap. This CDR3 is 14 amino acids long. Germline CDR1 is KGHSH and CDR2 is LQKENI. The chain's CDR3 is CASSRRSMNTEAFF. The DNA for the CDR3 is TGTGCCAGCTCACGACGGAGCATGAACACTGAAGCTTTCTTT.

The chain has TRBV25-1 and TRBJ2-5; TRBD2 might be the D (6 bases). This CDR3 has 15 amino acids. Germline CDR1 is MGHDK and CDR2 is SYGVNS. V gave up 5 bases and J gave up 3 bases, with 16 bases separating them. For the CDR3, the DNA is TGTGCCAGCAGTCCCCGGGACTTTTTTGAAGAGACCCAGTACTTC. It yields the protein CASSPRDFFEETQYF.

V is TRBV9 and J is TRBJ2-6, with unresolved D. The CDR3 is 17 residues long. Deletions cut 0 bases from V and 1 base from J, with 11 bases between. Looked up from germline, CDR1 is SGDLS and CDR2 is YYNGEE. The CDR3 DNA sequence: TGTGCCAGCAGCGTAGCTCCAGCGATGTCTGGGGCCAACGTCCTGACTTTC. Translation: CASSVAPAMSGANVLTF.

This clone was recorded a few times. V and J are TRBV19 and TRBJ1-2, with unresolved D. Trimming stripped 9 bases from V and 2 bases from J, with 19 bases between. Germline V gene data show CDR1 as LNHDA and CDR2 as SQIVND (reference sequence). The CDR3 covers 15 residues. The CDR3 region is CASTIVGSLNYGYTF. CDR3 DNA: TGTGCCAGCACAATCGTGGGCAGCTTGAACTATGGCTACACCTTC.

This clone was seen more than once but under ten times. V is TRBV4-3 and J is TRBJ2-2; D may be TRBD1 (6 bases). V lost 3 bases and J lost 4, with 12 bases in between. The CDR3 is 15 amino acids. Germline V gene lookup returns CDR1 LGHNA and CDR2 YSLEER. The CDR3 protein is CASSQYRDSTGELFF. CDR3 nucleotide sequence: TGCGCCAGCAGCCAGTACAGGGATAGCACCGGGGAGCTGTTTTTT.

This clone occurred a few times. V gene TRBV5-1 combines with J gene TRBJ2-7; TRBD2 agrees at 16 bases. This CDR3 comprises 15 residues. The trim removed 4 bases at V and 6 bases at J, leaving 4 bases unmatched. The germline CDR1 and CDR2 sequences are SGHRS and YFSETQ. The CDR3 region has the DNA TGCGCCAGCAGCGTGGGACTAGCGGGAGGGGTCGAGCAGTACTTC. Translating it yields CASSVGLAGGVEQYF. Using reference TRBV5-1 and TRBJ2-7 for the parts outside the CDR3, the full variable domain is KAGVTQTPRYLIKTRGQQVTLSCSPISGHRSVSWYQQTPGQGLQFLFEYFSETQRNKGNFPGRFSGRQFSNSRSEMNVSTLELGDSALYLCASSVGLAGGVEQYFGPGTRLTVT.

This clone was counted a few times. V is TRBV7-9 and J is TRBJ1-5, with TRBD1 identical over 7 bases. The CDR3 runs 14 residues. Germline loops: CDR1 SEHNR, CDR2 FQNEAQ (reference sequence). J was trimmed by 7 bases and V by 5 bases; bases with no gene match: 8. CDR3 amino acids: CASSAPGGGQPQHF. Written as DNA, the CDR3 is TGTGCCAGCAGCGCCCCAGGGGGTGGCCAGCCCCAGCATTTT.

The genes are TRBV28 and TRBJ2-2; 8 positions match TRBD1. Looked up from germline, CDR1 is MDHEN and CDR2 is SYDVKM. V lost 3 bases, J lost 3 bases, and 12 bases stayed unmatched. The CDR3 runs to 18 residues. The CDR3 loop reads CASSFAFGTGGYTGELFF. The DNA of the CDR3 is TGTGCCAGCAGTTTCGCCTTTGGGACAGGAGGATACACCGGGGAGCTGTTTTTT.

This clone was seen a handful of times. The chain couples TRBV29-1 to TRBJ1-1, with D uncertain. This CDR3 is 12 amino acids long. V was shortened by 3 bases and J by 6 bases, with 11 bases between the two germline ends. The germline gives CDR1 SQVTM, CDR2 ANQGSEA. CDR3 region: CSVDMVASEAFF. The CDR3 nucleotides read TGCAGCGTTGACATGGTCGCGTCTGAAGCTTTCTTT.

The V call is TRBV10-3, the J call TRBJ2-3, with D maybe TRBD2 (6 bases). This CDR3 is 17 amino acids long. Between the trimmed V and J ends, which lost 7 bases and 2 bases, there was a span of 22 bases. Germline CDR1 reads ENHRY; CDR2 reads SYGVKD. CDR3 nucleotides: TGTGCCATCAAAGGGACTCCCACGACGTCCCCCACAGATACGCAGTATTTT. This sequence encodes CAIKGTPTTSPTDTQYF.

The chain carries TRBV27 and TRBJ2-1; 8 nucleotides match TRBD2. The germline V gene has CDR1 MNHEY and CDR2 SMNVEV (reference sequence). This CDR3 comprises 15 residues. V was pared by 6 bases and J by 2 bases, with 6 bases of the junction left unmatched. The CDR3: CASRLLADAYNEQFF. The CDR3 DNA reads as TGTGCCAGCAGATTACTAGCGGACGCCTACAATGAGCAGTTCTTC.

The J gene is TRBJ2-7, the V gene TRBV28, with D possibly matching TRBD1 (6 bases). Germline V gene lookup returns CDR1 MDHEN and CDR2 SYDVKM. The CDR3 extends over 13 amino acids. Trimming shortened V by 10 bases and J by 0 bases, and 13 bases separated the two germline ends. The CDR3 is CATDGQTSYEQYF. CDR3 nucleotide sequence: TGTGCCACCGACGGACAGACCTCCTACGAGCAGTACTTC.

In its sample, this clone was seen a few times. This chain links TRBV6-6 with TRBJ2-7; tentatively, D is TRBD2 (6 bases). CDR1 is MNHNY, CDR2 SVGAGI, per germline (reference sequence). Trimming took off 0 bases at V and 3 bases at J, with 12 bases between the two ends. This CDR3 region has 15 residues. The CDR3 DNA follows: TGTGCCAGCAGTTACTCTGGAGGGCCAATCTACGAGCAGTACTTC. Its protein is CASSYSGGPIYEQYF.